The T cell receptor beta chain described here comes from a study of blood T cell repertoires in COVID-19. Overall study context: The United States, Italy and Spain were the sources of the acute and convalescent COVID-19 samples.

Per the original methods: Nucleated cell number was recorded as an estimate derived from reference gene primer amplification. Using immunoSEQ multiplex PCR, the repertoire was profiled, and TCRdb retains in-frame clones only, with some absent. Clonal size and the V and J genes are those of that table, whereas D and trimming came from the DNA. The sample has 130,000 to 150,000 clones; 75% to 90% are singletons. CDR3 length: 18 amino acids. Germline-derived CDR1 and CDR2 are MNHEY and SVGEGT. V was clipped by 2 bases and J by 0 bases, with 18 bases between them. The chain recombines TRBV6-2 or TRBV6-3 with TRBJ2-3, with D possibly TRBD2 on 6 matching bases. The sequencing input was peripheral blood. The sequence was collected from a woman aged 60-70 years with active COVID-19. The CDR3 loop is CASSYQTSLFTSTDTQYF. The CDR3 DNA sequence: TGTGCCAGCAGTTACCAGACTAGTCTTTTTACTAGCACAGATACGCAGTATTTT.